The clone carrying this T cell receptor beta chain has a single count. An amount of RNA that ranged from 0.5 to 1 ug was reverse transcribed with random hexamers. Via MiXCR, TCRdb re-called the immunoSEQ multiplex PCR reads, giving one row per CDR3 protein. The data hold approximately 260,000 distinct CDR3 sequences, with 90% to 96% observed a single time. The V and J ends lost 6 bases and 1 base respectively, with 12 bases between them. There are 15 residues in the CDR3. This sample stems from a study of CD8 T cells in Susac syndrome. This receptor was identified in a human donor with Susac syndrome. This chain joins TRBV12-3 or TRBV12-4 and TRBJ2-2; D is unresolved. Material for sequencing was CD4+ T cells from PBMCs. The CDR3 protein is CASRRDMGNTGELFF. The CDR3 region has the DNA TGTGCCAGCAGAAGGGATATGGGGAACACCGGGGAGCTGTTTTTT.